This passage covers 7 T cell receptor beta chains from one sample sequenced in a study of lung T cells in sarcoidosis with Löfgren's syndrome. TCRdb recomputed calls from the reads with MiXCR, one row per CDR3 protein. Here the sample spans over 1,000 distinct CDR3 sequences, roughly 22% being singletons. Sequenced sample: CD4+ T cells from PBMCs. Receptors originate from a human donor with sarcoidosis (Löfgren's syndrome or another form), or a control subject (not recorded which).

Details on this clonotype: The junction and the germline gene differ at one end; a read error may be behind it. The chain recombines TRBV15 with TRBJ1-1, with 10 bases aligning to TRBD1. CDR3 length equals 12 residues. Germline V CDR1 and CDR2: LNHNV, YYDKDF (reference sequence). The CDR3 loop is CATARDRGEALF. CDR3 nucleotide sequence: TGTGCCACAGCGAGGGACAGGGGTGAAGCTCTCTTT.

This clonotype is deemed medium-sized. The CDR3 DNA reads TGTGCCAGCAGTTTAGGTGGCAGGGGGCAGTACTTC. Protein product: CASSLGGRGQYF. The chain recombines TRBV12-3 or TRBV12-4 with TRBJ2-7, with D perhaps TRBD1 (6 bases). CDR3 length: 12 amino acids. The ends were cut back, 1 base at V and 9 bases at J, with 10 bases in the middle.

This clonotype rates as medium-sized. This chain uses TRBV7-2 with TRBJ1-1, with no clear D. V gave up 2 bases and J gave up 7 bases, with 11 bases separating them. Per germline, CDR1 SGHTA and CDR2 FQGNSA. The CDR3 totals 13 residues. CDR3 sequence: CASSLMEGLEAFF. In nucleotides, the CDR3 is TGTGCCAGCAGCTTAATGGAGGGCCTTGAAGCTTTCTTT.

This clonotype is labeled as medium-sized. The chain employs TRBV20-1 and TRBJ2-3, with D tentatively TRBD2 (6 bases). Germline V CDR1 and CDR2: DFQATT, SNEGSKA (reference sequence). Trimming shortened V by 4 bases and J by 6 bases, and 17 bases separated the two germline ends. The CDR3 contains 14 residues. In DNA, the CDR3 is TGCAGTGCTATCCCCTATATCGGAGGGGATACGCAGTATTTT. It yields the protein CSAIPYIGGDTQYF.

This clonotype showed up just a few times. A much larger clone lies one base from this, so it may be a read error. The chain has TRBV2 and TRBJ2-1; D is possibly TRBD1 or TRBD2 (5 bases each). In germline, CDR1 is SNHLY, CDR2 FYNNEI. Trimming took off 4 bases at V and 7 bases at J, with 14 bases between the two ends. This CDR3 is 14 amino acids long. The CDR3, as DNA: TGTGCCAGCAGTGTTTATGCAGAGGGGAATGAGCAGTTCTTC. Protein sequence: CASSVYAEGNEQFF.

In its sample, this clonotype is large. V is TRBV3-1 and J is TRBJ2-1, with D perhaps TRBD1 (5 bases). CDR1 and CDR2 (germline): LGHDT, YNNKEL (reference sequence). V lost 1 base, J lost 8 bases, and 6 bases lay in between. There are 12 residues in the CDR3. The CDR3 loop is CASSQVRDEQFF. Written as DNA, the CDR3 is TGTGCCAGCAGCCAAGTCAGGGATGAGCAGTTCTTC.

By proportion, this clonotype is large. This chain uses TRBV2 with TRBJ1-5; D might be TRBD1 (6 bases). With 7 bases removed from V and 0 bases from J, the gap between germline ends came to 7 bases. The CDR3 totals 13 residues. Germline V gene data show CDR1 as SNHLY and CDR2 as FYNNEI. The CDR3 bases are TGTGCCAGCAACAGGGATAGCAATCAGCCCCAGCATTTT. Translated, it gives CASNRDSNQPQHF.